This TCR beta chain was identified during a study of blood T cell repertoires in COVID-19 (dated by TCRdb to 2018 to 2020). At the level of the whole study: Samples from collaborators originated in the United States, Italy and Spain and spanned both the acute and convalescent phases of COVID-19. The repertoires were made available in a free public database intended to serve as a resource for research on the immune response to SARS-CoV-2. Where available, HLA class I and class II types were obtained from metadata supplied by the sample provider rather than from assay-based typing. The samples were drawn from the first 160 participants of the ongoing ImmuneRACE study and from 950 to 1,500 subjects provided by 6 global collaborators. The material from the prospective study consisted of cDNA or gDNA derived from T cells, B-cell-depleted T cells, or PBMCs. Sample metadata almost always included a de-identified subject ID, COVID-19 status, age in years and sex. Subjects who had been exposed to COVID-19, were actively infected with it, or had recovered from it provided the deeply sampled blood TCRbeta repertoires that made up the dataset. The paper as a whole reports these results and caveats: How much clinical and demographic metadata was included differed by source and by participant, and the metadata was provided uncurated.

The immunoSEQ Assay, a bias-controlled multiplex PCR, was used to amplify TCRbeta CDR3 regions from genomic DNA. On the study's bioinformatics: Within the assay, amplification of reference gene primers was used to estimate how many nucleated cells each sample contained. To quantify the absolute abundance of each unique TCRbeta CDR3 rearrangement, sequence reads were collapsed and filtered. For each sample, productive Simpson clonality was calculated as the square root of Simpson's diversity index across productive rearrangements. TCRdb took over this immuneACCESS table, retaining in-frame rearrangements with V and J assigned. Such tables are incomplete; in checked studies, under half of the missing clones stem from an unresolved V gene, and the remainder is unexplained. Clone size and the V and J calls come from that table; the DNA yielded D and trimming. This sample is represented by just over 90,000 clones; approximately 80% of them were singletons. Roughly 15% of the sample goes to the ten largest clones.

A note on this clone: The antigen it recognizes is unknown. Qualities for individual bases were not recorded, and no much larger clone is one base off.

The collaborating institutions used their own protocols to collect whole blood in K2EDTA tubes. For TCRbeta analysis, collaborators shipped samples in one of three forms: frozen whole blood, isolated PBMCs, or DNA extracted from either of those sample types. CDR1 and CDR2, per the germline V gene, are SGHTA and FQGNSA. V ends up 5 bases short and J 6 bases short, with an unmatched junction base count of 10. Measured from the cysteine to the phenylalanine, the CDR3 is 15 residues long. This entry keeps only the CDR3 DNA: 45 bases, framed from base 1. Input material: peripheral blood. This sequence originates from a human donor in a cohort sampled during active COVID-19. The chain links TRBV7-2 with TRBJ2-3, with 8 bases in between that match TRBD2. The DNA is TGTGCCAGCAGCCCATCGGGGGGGCCTGAGGATACGCAGTATTTT. Its protein is CASSPSGGPEDTQYF.